This T cell receptor beta chain was obtained from a study of CD4 T cell repertoires in COVID-19 (dated by TCRdb to about 2021). Looking at the study overall: To analyze cross-reactivity, CFSE-low cells were expanded with IL-2 for roughly ten days and then labeled again and restimulated with spike proteins from other coronaviruses. The study characterized naturally processed CD4+ T cell responses to SARS-CoV-2 spike and nucleoprotein in COVID-19-recovered individuals, using TCR Vbeta sequencing to assess clonal composition. In a few recovered individuals, the TCR Vbeta repertoire of SARS-CoV-2-reactive T cells was analyzed at the subset level.

Study-wide conclusions, independent of this receptor: Several of the most expanded SARS-CoV-2-reactive clonotypes were present in two or all three memory subsets, which suggests intraclonal diversification. Between about 6 and 26% of SARS-CoV-2 clonotypes were also found in SARS-CoV and/or HKU1 spike-stimulated secondary cultures, consistent with cross-reactivity.

The receptor library was made with the immunoSEQ multiplex PCR assay. Regarding the original processing steps: The Chao-Jaccard similarity index and counts of shared clonotypes were used to quantify repertoire overlap between subsets. In its TCRdb copy, this immuneACCESS table keeps in-frame sequences only and misses some clones. Where compared with another copy, unresolved V genes explain less than half of these, and the others have no known cause. D and trimming were read from the DNA, whereas the V and J calls and clone size are those reported in that table. The sample table records 60,000 to 90,000 clones; 83% of these occur just once. In total, the top ten clones hold around 0.6% of the sample. As for this clone: Which antigen it targets is not known. The sample holds no much larger clone one base away, and base qualities are not on file.

The CDR3 measures 12 amino acids from cysteine to phenylalanine. Only CDR3 DNA remains: 36 bases, in frame from the first base. V loses 6 bases, J loses 4 bases, and the germline ends lie 7 bases apart. CDR1 and CDR2, per the germline V gene, are MNHEY and SVGAGI. Sample time point, as interpreted from the label and publication: sample from a COVID-19-recovered individual after infection. The donors were patients who had recovered from mild-to-severe COVID-19. Memory T cell samples that were not cultured went straight to sequencing right after ex vivo isolation. From peripheral blood mononuclear cells, the researchers isolated CD4+ total memory, central memory, effector memory and circulating T follicular helper cells.

The material was CD4+ T cells from peripheral blood, obtained after recovery from COVID-19. The chain was built from TRBV6-5 and TRBJ1-3, with the D gene not clear enough to name. The clonotype was recovered from a human donor who had COVID-19. The CDR3 protein is CASRTPGNTIYF. The nucleotide sequence reads as follows: TGTGCCAGCAGAACTCCCGGAAACACCATATATTTT.